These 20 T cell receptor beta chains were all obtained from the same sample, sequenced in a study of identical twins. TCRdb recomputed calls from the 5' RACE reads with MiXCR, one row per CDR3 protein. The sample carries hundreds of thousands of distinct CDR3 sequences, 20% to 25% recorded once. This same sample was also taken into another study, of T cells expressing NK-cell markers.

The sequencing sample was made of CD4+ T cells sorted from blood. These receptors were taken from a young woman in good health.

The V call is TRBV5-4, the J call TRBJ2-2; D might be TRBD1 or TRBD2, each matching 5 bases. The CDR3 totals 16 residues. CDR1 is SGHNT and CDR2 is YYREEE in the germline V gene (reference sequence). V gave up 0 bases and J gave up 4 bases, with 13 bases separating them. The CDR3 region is CASSLAGMGVTGELFF. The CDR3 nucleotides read TGTGCCAGCAGCTTGGCCGGGATGGGGGTCACCGGGGAGCTGTTTTTT. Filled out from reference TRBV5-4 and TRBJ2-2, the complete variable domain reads ETGVTQSPTHLIKTRGQQVTLRCSSQSGHNTVSWYQQALGQGPQFIFQYYREEENGRGNFPPRFSGLQFPNYSSELNVNALELDDSALYLCASSLAGMGVTGELFFGEGSRLTVL.

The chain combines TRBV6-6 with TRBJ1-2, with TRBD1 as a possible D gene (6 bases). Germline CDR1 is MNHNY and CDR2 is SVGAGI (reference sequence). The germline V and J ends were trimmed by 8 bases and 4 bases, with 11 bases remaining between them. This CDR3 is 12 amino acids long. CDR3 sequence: CASSDRSYGYTF. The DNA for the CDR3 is TGTGCCAGCTCCGACAGGTCCTATGGCTACACCTTC.

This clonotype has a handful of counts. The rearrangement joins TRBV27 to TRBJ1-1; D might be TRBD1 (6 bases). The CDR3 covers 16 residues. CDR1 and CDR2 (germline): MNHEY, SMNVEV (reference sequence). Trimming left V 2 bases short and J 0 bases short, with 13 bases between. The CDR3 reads CASSLLAAGVNTEAFF. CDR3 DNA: TGTGCCAGCAGTTTACTTGCCGCAGGGGTGAACACTGAAGCTTTCTTT.

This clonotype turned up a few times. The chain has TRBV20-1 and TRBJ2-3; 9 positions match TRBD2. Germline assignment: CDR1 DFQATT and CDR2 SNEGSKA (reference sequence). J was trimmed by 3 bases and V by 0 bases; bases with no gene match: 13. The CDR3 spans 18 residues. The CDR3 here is CSARDPLRLAAQTDTQYF. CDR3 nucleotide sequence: TGCAGTGCTAGAGATCCCCTGAGACTAGCGGCCCAGACAGATACGCAGTATTTT.

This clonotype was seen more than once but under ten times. The CDR3 here is CASSLNLGGPLHF. The CDR3 DNA reads as TGTGCCAGCAGCTTAAATTTAGGGGGACCCCTCCACTTT. This chain joins TRBV7-9 and TRBJ1-6; D is possibly TRBD1 (6 bases). Germline CDR1 reads SEHNR; CDR2 reads FQNEAQ (reference sequence). The CDR3 loop spans 13 amino acids. Trimming took off 2 bases at V and 12 bases at J, with 11 bases between the two ends.

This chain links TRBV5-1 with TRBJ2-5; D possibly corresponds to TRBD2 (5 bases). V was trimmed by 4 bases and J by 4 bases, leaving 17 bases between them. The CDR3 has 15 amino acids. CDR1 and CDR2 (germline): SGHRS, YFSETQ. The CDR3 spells CASSPGGAWGETQYF. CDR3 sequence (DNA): TGCGCCAGCAGCCCCGGAGGCGCGTGGGGAGAGACCCAGTACTTC.

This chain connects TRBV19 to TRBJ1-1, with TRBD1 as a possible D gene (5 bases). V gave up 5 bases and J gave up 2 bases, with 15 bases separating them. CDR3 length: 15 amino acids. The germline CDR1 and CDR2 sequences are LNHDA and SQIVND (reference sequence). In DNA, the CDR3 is TGTGCCAGTAGTGCCCGGGACGGCCATAACACTGAAGCTTTCTTT. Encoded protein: CASSARDGHNTEAFF.

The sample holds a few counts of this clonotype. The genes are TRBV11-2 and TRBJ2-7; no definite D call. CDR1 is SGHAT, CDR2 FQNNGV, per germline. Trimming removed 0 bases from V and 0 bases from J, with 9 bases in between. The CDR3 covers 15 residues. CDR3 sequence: CASSLESAYSYEQYF. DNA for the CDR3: TGTGCCAGCAGCTTAGAAAGCGCGTACTCCTACGAGCAGTACTTC.

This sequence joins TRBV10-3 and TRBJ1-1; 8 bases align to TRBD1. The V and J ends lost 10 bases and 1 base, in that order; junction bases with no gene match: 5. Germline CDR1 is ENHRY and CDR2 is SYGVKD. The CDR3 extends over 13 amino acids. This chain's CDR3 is CATGGTGNTEAFF. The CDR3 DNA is TGTGCCACGGGGGGGACAGGGAACACTGAAGCTTTCTTT.

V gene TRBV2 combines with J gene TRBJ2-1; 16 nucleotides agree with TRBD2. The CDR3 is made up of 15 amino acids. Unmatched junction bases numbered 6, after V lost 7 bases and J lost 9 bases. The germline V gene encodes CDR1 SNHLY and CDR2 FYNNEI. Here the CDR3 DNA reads TGTGCCAGCAAACCGGGACTAGCGGGGGGGAGTGAGCAGTTCTTC. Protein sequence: CASKPGLAGGSEQFF.

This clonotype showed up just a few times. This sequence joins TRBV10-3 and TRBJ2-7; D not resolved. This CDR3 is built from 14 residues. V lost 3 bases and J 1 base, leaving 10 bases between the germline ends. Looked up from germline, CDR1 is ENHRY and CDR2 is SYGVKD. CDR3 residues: CAISDGIRSYEQYF. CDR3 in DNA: TGTGCCATCAGTGACGGAATTAGGTCCTACGAGCAGTACTTC.

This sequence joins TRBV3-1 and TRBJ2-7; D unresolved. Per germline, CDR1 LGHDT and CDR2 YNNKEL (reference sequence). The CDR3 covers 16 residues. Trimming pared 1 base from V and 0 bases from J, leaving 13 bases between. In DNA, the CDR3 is TGTGCCAGCAGCCAAGTGTACGGCGCGAACTCCTACGAGCAGTACTTC. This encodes CASSQVYGANSYEQYF.

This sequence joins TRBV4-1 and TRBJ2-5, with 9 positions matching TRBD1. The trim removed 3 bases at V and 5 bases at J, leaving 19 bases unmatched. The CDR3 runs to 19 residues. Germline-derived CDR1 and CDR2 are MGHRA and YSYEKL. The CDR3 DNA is TGCGCCAGCAGCCAGGGTCTGGGACAGGGTCCAGTCGGGGGGGAGACCCAGTACTTC. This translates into CASSQGLGQGPVGGETQYF.

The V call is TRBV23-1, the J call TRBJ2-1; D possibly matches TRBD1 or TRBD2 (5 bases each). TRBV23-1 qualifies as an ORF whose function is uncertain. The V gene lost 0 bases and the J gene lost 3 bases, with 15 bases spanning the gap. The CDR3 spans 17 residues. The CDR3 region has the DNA TGCGCCAGCAGTCAATCGGGACCGACTTTCTACTACAATGAGCAGTTCTTC. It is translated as CASSQSGPTFYYNEQFF.

Here the CDR3 DNA reads TGCGCCAGCAGACCGGGGCAAGATACGCAGTATTTT. This encodes CASRPGQDTQYF. The V gene is TRBV5-1, the J gene TRBJ2-3; possibly TRBD1 or TRBD2 for D (5 bases each). There are 12 residues in the CDR3. V was shortened by 5 bases and J by 5 bases, with 9 bases between the two germline ends. CDR1 is SGHRS, CDR2 YFSETQ, per germline.

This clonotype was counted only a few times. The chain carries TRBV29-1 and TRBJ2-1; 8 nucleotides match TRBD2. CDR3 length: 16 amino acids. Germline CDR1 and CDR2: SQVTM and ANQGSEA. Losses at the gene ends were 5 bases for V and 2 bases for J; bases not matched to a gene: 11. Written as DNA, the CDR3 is TGCAGCGTTAGAGTGGGGGCAGCGGGAGCCTACAATGAGCAGTTCTTC. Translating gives CSVRVGAAGAYNEQFF.

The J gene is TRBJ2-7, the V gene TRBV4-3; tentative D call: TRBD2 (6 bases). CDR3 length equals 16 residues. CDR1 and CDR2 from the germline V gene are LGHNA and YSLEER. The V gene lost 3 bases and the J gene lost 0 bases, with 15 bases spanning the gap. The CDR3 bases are TGCGCCAGCAGCCACTCAACTAGCCGCTTCTCCTACGAGCAGTACTTC. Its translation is CASSHSTSRFSYEQYF.

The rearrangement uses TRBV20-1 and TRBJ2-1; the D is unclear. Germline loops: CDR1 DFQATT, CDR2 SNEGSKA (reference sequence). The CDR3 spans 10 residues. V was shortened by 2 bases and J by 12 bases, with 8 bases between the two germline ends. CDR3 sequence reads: CSARNRSQFF. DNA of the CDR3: TGCAGTGCTAGAAACCGGTCGCAGTTCTTC.

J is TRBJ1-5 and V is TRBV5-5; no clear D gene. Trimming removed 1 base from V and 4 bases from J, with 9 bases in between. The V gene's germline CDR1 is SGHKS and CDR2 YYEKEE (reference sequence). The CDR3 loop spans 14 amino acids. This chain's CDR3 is CASSLYGINQPQHF. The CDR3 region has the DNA TGTGCCAGCAGCTTGTATGGGATAAATCAGCCCCAGCATTTT.

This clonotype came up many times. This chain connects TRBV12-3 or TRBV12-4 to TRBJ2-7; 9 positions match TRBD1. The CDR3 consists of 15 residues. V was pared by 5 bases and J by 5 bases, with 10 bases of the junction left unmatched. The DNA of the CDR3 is TGTGCCAGCAGTCTCCCCGGGGACAGGGCCCACGAGCAGTACTTC. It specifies CASSLPGDRAHEQYF.